The sequence of this T cell receptor (beta chain) was determined in a study of shared clonotypes between healthy human individuals. As for the study in general: Three plates each covered CD4 naive and memory; CD8 naive two, CD8 memory one.

V was clipped by 2 bases and J by 4 bases, with 7 bases between them. The germline gives CDR1 SGHRS, CDR2 YFSETQ. The CDR3 totals 13 residues. As for this clone: Its antigen is as yet unknown. Additional DNA sequences in this sample encode the identical CDR3.

Overall study results and limits: Measured sharing among donors was expected to vary with sequencing depth. Across subsets, estimated richness was generally greater for naive than for memory populations.

The protocol was immunoSEQ multiplex PCR, while the TCRdb copy is restricted to in-frame clones and leaves out a portion. The repertoire consists of over a million clones, with 95% to 99% occurring once and the leading ten covering 0.4% to 0.55%. The receptor comes from a man in his thirties or forties in good health. The J gene is TRBJ1-5, the V gene TRBV5-1, with unresolved D. Sequences were obtained from naive CD4+ T cells sorted from blood. Indicated subset: CD45RA+ positively selected. This chain's CDR3 is CASSFGENQPQHF. In DNA form, the CDR3 reads TGCGCCAGCAGCTTTGGGGAAAATCAGCCCCAGCATTTT.